This T cell receptor (beta chain) was sequenced in a study of cytomegalovirus exposure and HLA in healthy donors. Study-level results: A link between a missense DCLRE1C variant and TCR beta V- and J-gene trimming emerged from a later analysis. Near-uniform donor sequencing depth was presumed by presence/absence analyses. A later analysis revealed that TCR association rates differed between HLA loci, peaking at DRB1 and bottoming out at HLA-C.

This clone was counted between two and nine times. Antigen specificity is unknown. This CDR3 region has 12 residues. Germline CDR1 ENHRY, CDR2 SYGVKD. The junction had 3 bases not matched to a gene; V was cut back by 7 bases and J by 4 bases. Primers for the PCR totalled 60 Vbeta and 13 Jbeta. Method: immunoSEQ multiplex PCR; TCRdb's copy keeps in-frame clones and lacks some. The sample lists about 160,000 clones, 80% to 85% occurring once. The clonotype was recovered from a woman under 30 in good health and CMV-seronegative. The sequenced sample consisted of PBMCs. The chain employs TRBV10-3 and TRBJ1-2; 7 bases map to TRBD1. The CDR3 reads CAIKDRAYGYTF. CDR3 nucleotide sequence: TGTGCCATCAAAGACAGGGCCTATGGCTACACCTTC.